This note documents a single T cell receptor (beta chain) sequence. This record comes from a study of blood T cell repertoires in COVID-19. Across the whole study: The United States, Italy and Spain provided the acute and convalescent COVID-19 samples. In each case, the material was cDNA or gDNA derived from T cells, B-cell-depleted T cells, or PBMCs.

The germline gives CDR1 MNHEY, CDR2 SVGAGI. The CDR3 covers 15 residues. Deletions cut 0 bases from V and 4 bases from J, with 10 bases between. The table came from immunoSEQ multiplex PCR; TCRdb's copy has only in-frame clones and leaves some out. Of about 170,000 clones detected, 88% appear once; the ten largest clones hold approximately 2%. The sample was peripheral blood. J is TRBJ1-5 and V is TRBV6-5, with D unresolved. The receptor was derived from a man over 45 who had recovered from COVID-19. The CDR3 DNA follows: TGTGCCAGCAGTTACTCAGCCGGGGAGAATCAGCCCCAGCATTTT. Its translation is CASSYSAGENQPQHF.